These 32 T cell receptor beta chains originate from one sample sequenced in a study of OX40 agonist ivuxolimab in advanced cancers. Measured with immunoSEQ multiplex PCR; TCRdb has only the in-frame clones, and not every one. Found here are about 58,000 clones, about 87% of them singletons; the top ten hold roughly 3.7%. The sequenced sample was CD4+ or CD8+ T cells sorted from blood, obtained in a trial of the OX40 agonist ivuxolimab. Receptor source: an adult with an advanced solid tumor such as melanoma, head and neck, liver or kidney cancer.

The chain has TRBV18 and TRBJ2-7; D unclear. The CDR3 totals 13 residues. Per germline, CDR1 KGHSH and CDR2 LQKENI. Trimming stripped 0 bases from V and 4 bases from J, with 7 bases between. The chain's CDR3 is CASSPPGLYEQYF. CDR3 DNA: TGTGCCAGCTCACCACCGGGCCTTTACGAGCAGTACTTC.

The rearrangement uses TRBV5-1 and TRBJ2-1; 7 bases align to TRBD2. Looked up from germline, CDR1 is SGHRS and CDR2 is YFSETQ. This CDR3 comprises 15 residues. After removal of 4 bases from V and 4 bases from J, the junction contained 8 bases not matched to a gene. CDR3 sequence (DNA): TGCGCCAGCAGCAGACTAGCCGATCTATACAATGAGCAGTTCTTC. Residues: CASSRLADLYNEQFF.

This clone was found once. CDR3 in DNA: TGTGCCAGCTCACCCCGTGATTACGGACGAATTACTAACACCGGGGAGCTGTTTTTT. Residues: CASSPRDYGRITNTGELFF. The chain recombines TRBV18 with TRBJ2-2; D not certain. The V gene's germline CDR1 is KGHSH and CDR2 LQKENI. CDR3 length equals 19 residues. V was shortened by 3 bases and J by 2 bases, with 22 bases between the two germline ends.

This chain connects TRBV10-2 to TRBJ1-4; D not certain. The CDR3 is 14 residues long. Deletions cut 6 bases from V and 3 bases from J, with 11 bases between. The germline gives CDR1 WSHSY, CDR2 SAAADI. This chain's CDR3 is CASRSQLPNEKLFF. CDR3 DNA sequence: TGCGCCAGCAGGTCTCAGTTACCTAATGAAAAACTGTTTTTT.

This chain links TRBV14 with TRBJ1-1; D may be TRBD1 (6 bases). CDR1 SGHDN and CDR2 FVKESK come from the germline V gene. There are 15 residues in the CDR3. Deletions cut 0 bases from V and 4 bases from J, with 12 bases between. In DNA form, the CDR3 reads TGTGCCAGCAGCCAAGATTGGGGGCCCGGCACTGAAGCTTTCTTT. Its protein is CASSQDWGPGTEAFF.

This chain connects TRBV29-1 to TRBJ2-1; 11 nucleotides line up with TRBD2. This CDR3 has 14 residues. V was pared by 2 bases and J by 10 bases, with 7 bases of the junction left unmatched. Germline loops: CDR1 SQVTM, CDR2 ANQGSEA. The CDR3: CSVERSGRAGEQFF. CDR3 nucleotide sequence: TGCAGCGTTGAACGTAGCGGGAGGGCCGGGGAGCAGTTCTTC.

The rearrangement uses TRBV6-1 and TRBJ2-7; D tentatively reads TRBD1 or TRBD2 (7 bases each). The germline gives CDR1 MNHNS, CDR2 SASEGT. This CDR3 has 14 amino acids. V was cut by 7 bases and J by 3 bases, with 16 bases left in between. The DNA for the CDR3 is TGTGCCAGCAAATCTGGGGGGGACAGCTACGAGCAGTACTTC. Amino acid sequence: CASKSGGDSYEQYF.

This chain connects TRBV5-5 to TRBJ1-4; D gene unclear. The CDR3 runs 15 residues. Germline CDR1 SGHKS, CDR2 YYEKEE (reference sequence). V gave up 0 bases and J gave up 4 bases, with 10 bases separating them. The CDR3: CASSLGVQNNEKLFF. Written as DNA, the CDR3 is TGTGCCAGCAGCTTGGGTGTTCAGAATAATGAAAAACTGTTTTTT.

This chain links TRBV5-5 with TRBJ1-4, with D perhaps matching TRBD1 (5 bases). The CDR3 is 14 residues long. The V end lost 0 bases, the J end lost 2 bases, and 5 bases lay between the germline ends. Germline values: CDR1 SGHKS, CDR2 YYEKEE (reference sequence). The CDR3 protein is CASSLGQTNEKLFF. CDR3 coding DNA: TGTGCCAGCAGCTTGGGACAGACTAATGAAAAACTGTTTTTT.

This CDR3 reads CASSPPPVNTEAFF. CDR3 coding DNA: TGTGCCAGCAGCCCTCCACCCGTGAACACTGAAGCTTTCTTT. The V gene is TRBV7-9, the J gene TRBJ1-1; D unresolved. CDR1 is SEHNR, CDR2 FQNEAQ, per germline (reference sequence). V was clipped by 5 bases and J by 0 bases, with 10 bases between them. The CDR3 contains 14 residues.

This clone was counted only a few times. This chain uses TRBV4-1 with TRBJ2-7, with D unresolved. V lost 0 bases and J 13 bases, leaving 10 bases between the germline ends. The V gene's germline CDR1 is MGHRA and CDR2 YSYEKL. The CDR3 is made up of 11 amino acids. DNA for the CDR3: TGCGCCAGCAGCCAAGATCGGACCAGTTACTTC. It codes for CASSQDRTSYF.

The V gene is TRBV11-2, the J gene TRBJ1-3; no firm D call. Germline assignment: CDR1 SGHAT and CDR2 FQNNGV. CDR3 length: 15 residues. With 2 bases removed from V and 4 bases from J, the gap between germline ends came to 12 bases. The CDR3 here is CASSLLGFWGNTIYF. DNA of the CDR3: TGTGCCAGCAGCTTACTAGGGTTTTGGGGAAACACCATATATTTT. The whole variable domain, filled in from reference TRBV11-2 and TRBJ1-3, reads EAGVAQSPRYKIIEKRQSVAFWCNPISGHATLYWYQQILGQGPKLLIQFQNNGVVDDSQLPKDRFSAERLKGVDSTLKIQPAKLEDSAVYLCASSLLGFWGNTIYFGEGSWLTVV.

This sequence joins TRBV5-6 and TRBJ2-7, with no clear D. The CDR3 runs to 12 residues. The V end lost 0 bases, the J end lost 2 bases, and 3 bases lay between the germline ends. Germline CDR1 and CDR2: SGHDT and YYEEEE. CDR3 loop: CASSLEPYEQYF. CDR3 sequence (DNA): TGTGCCAGCAGCTTGGAGCCCTACGAGCAGTACTTC.

The V and J genes are TRBV5-1 and TRBJ2-3; D might be TRBD2 (5 bases). Per the germline V gene, CDR1 is SGHRS and CDR2 is YFSETQ. The CDR3 runs to 14 residues. V lost 4 bases to trimming and J lost 5 bases, with 14 bases between them. The CDR3 coding sequence is TGCGCCAGCAGCGTGGGAGAAGAGGGAGATACGCAGTATTTT. It encodes CASSVGEEGDTQYF.

The DNA for the CDR3 is TGTGCCTGGACTCAAGCGGGAACAGATACGCAGTATTTT. Translation gives CAWTQAGTDTQYF. The chain employs TRBV30 and TRBJ2-3; 7 nucleotides line up with TRBD2. V lost 4 bases to trimming and J lost 3 bases; unmatched junction nucleotides: 4. Germline V gives CDR1 GTSNPN, CDR2 SVGIG (reference sequence). The CDR3 contains 13 residues.

This chain connects TRBV28 to TRBJ1-2; no reliable D call. V lost 2 bases to trimming and J lost 2 bases, with 6 bases between them. The CDR3 contains 13 residues. Per the germline V gene, CDR1 is MDHEN and CDR2 is SYDVKM. CDR3 sequence (DNA): TGTGCCAGCAGTTTACAACAGAACTATGGCTACACCTTC. This encodes CASSLQQNYGYTF.

The chain uses TRBV5-8 and TRBJ1-3; D is uncertain. V lost 4 bases, J lost 2 bases, and 16 bases lay in between. CDR1 is SGHTS, CDR2 YDEGEE, per germline. CDR3 length equals 16 residues. CDR3 DNA sequence: TGTGCCAGCAGCCGTACGATGAGGGAACCTGGAAACACCATATATTTT. This translates into CASSRTMREPGNTIYF.

The chain joins TRBV28 to TRBJ1-2, with D tentatively TRBD1 (6 bases). The V end was cut by 2 bases, the J end by 6 bases, with 13 bases between. The CDR3 length is 14 residues. Germline CDR1 and CDR2: MDHEN and SYDVKM. The CDR3 reads CASSLTWTVHGYTF. DNA of the CDR3: TGTGCCAGCAGTTTAACCTGGACAGTTCATGGCTACACCTTC.

In the case of this clone: Additional DNA sequences in this sample encode the identical CDR3. The chain uses TRBV30 and TRBJ2-7; the D is unclear. The CDR3 runs 12 residues. Trimming took 1 base from V and 0 from J, leaving 4 bases between them. The germline gives CDR1 GTSNPN, CDR2 SVGIG (reference sequence). The CDR3 protein is CAWSGTSYEQYF. CDR3 in DNA: TGTGCCTGGAGTGGGACCTCCTACGAGCAGTACTTC. Looking up the rest from reference TRBV30 and TRBJ2-7 gives the full variable domain: SQTIHQWPATLVQPVGSPLSLECTVEGTSNPNLYWYRQAAGRGLQLLFYSVGIGQISSEVPQNLSASRPQDRQFILSSKKLLLSDSGFYLCAWSGTSYEQYFGPGTRLTVT.

The V gene is TRBV7-2, the J gene TRBJ2-2; D possibly corresponds to TRBD2 (6 bases). The germline gives CDR1 SGHTA, CDR2 FQGNSA. The V end lost 0 bases, the J end lost 0 bases, and 8 bases lay between the germline ends. The length of the CDR3 is 16 residues. CDR3: CASSLAGGANTGELFF. CDR3 DNA sequence: TGTGCCAGCAGCTTAGCGGGCGGGGCGAACACCGGGGAGCTGTTTTTT.

The rearrangement links TRBV19 to TRBJ2-5, with D possibly being TRBD2 (7 bases). The ends were cut back, 5 bases at V and 5 bases at J, with 18 bases in the middle. CDR3 size: 15 residues. Per germline, CDR1 LNHDA and CDR2 SQIVND (reference sequence). CDR3 nucleotide sequence: TGTGCCAGTAGTGCCCAGATGGGGAGGGGGGAGACCCAGTACTTC. Translation gives CASSAQMGRGETQYF.

Turning to this clone: The identical CDR3 is also encoded by other nucleotide sequences in the sample. The V call is TRBV28, the J call TRBJ2-5, with 9 bases aligning to TRBD1. The germline V gene encodes CDR1 MDHEN and CDR2 SYDVKM. V was clipped by 3 bases and J by 9 bases; unmatched bases: 5. The CDR3 runs to 13 residues. CDR3 bases: TGTGCCAGCAGTTTTCTGGACAGGGGCGCCCAGTACTTC. Translated: CASSFLDRGAQYF.

The CDR3 region has the DNA TGTGCCAGCAGCGTAAATGGACTAGCGGCAGATACGCAGTATTTT. Encoded protein: CASSVNGLAADTQYF. The chain has TRBV9 and TRBJ2-3, with TRBD2 identical over 10 bases. The V segment lost 1 base and the J segment 4 bases; nucleotides outside the gene matches: 3. From germline, CDR1 is SGDLS and CDR2 YYNGEE. The CDR3 runs to 15 residues.

This clone was found once. V and J are TRBV19 and TRBJ2-3; maybe TRBD2 (5 bases). The CDR3 runs 14 residues. Germline-derived CDR1 and CDR2 are LNHDA and SQIVND (reference sequence). V was pared by 3 bases and J by 5 bases, with 12 bases between. The CDR3 region has the DNA TGTGCCAGTAGTATTGGGAAAAGCGGAGATACGCAGTATTTT. This sequence encodes CASSIGKSGDTQYF.

This rearrangement joins TRBV7-3 to TRBJ2-5; D remains unclear. CDR3 length equals 13 residues. V shed 4 bases and J shed 7 bases, with 13 bases lying between them. Germline V gene lookup returns CDR1 SGHTA and CDR2 FQGTGA. As DNA, the CDR3 is TGTGCCAGCAGCTCGGACCCCACGGGGACCCAGTACTTC. Translated, it gives CASSSDPTGTQYF.

The V call is TRBV6-1, the J call TRBJ2-5; tentative D call: TRBD2 (6 bases). Trimming left V 9 bases short and J 5 bases short, with 22 bases between. This CDR3 is 15 amino acids long. The germline V gene encodes CDR1 MNHNS and CDR2 SASEGT. DNA of the CDR3: TGTGCCAGTCTCACTGGGGCGGGACTCGGGGAGACCCAGTACTTC. Translation gives CASLTGAGLGETQYF.

This clone is classed as medium-sized. The CDR3 loop is CAWSRLPSGGTYEQYF. Written as DNA, the CDR3 is TGTGCCTGGAGCCGACTCCCTAGCGGGGGGACCTACGAGCAGTACTTC. This rearrangement joins TRBV30 to TRBJ2-7, with 11 bases aligning to TRBD2. The germline V gene encodes CDR1 GTSNPN and CDR2 SVGIG (reference sequence). The CDR3 sequence is 16 residues long. Losses at the gene ends were 3 bases for V and 2 bases for J; bases not matched to a gene: 9.

V usage is TRBV30 and J usage is TRBJ2-5; D might be TRBD1 (6 bases). CDR1 and CDR2 from the germline V gene are GTSNPN and SVGIG (reference sequence). V gave up 1 base and J gave up 2 bases, with 14 bases separating them. This CDR3 region has 15 residues. CDR3 protein: CAWSDPGQSQETQYF. CDR3 coding DNA: TGTGCCTGGAGTGACCCAGGACAGTCTCAAGAGACCCAGTACTTC.

V is TRBV6-6 and J is TRBJ2-2; D is tentatively TRBD1 or TRBD2 (5 bases each). The V gene's germline CDR1 is MNHNY and CDR2 SVGAGI (reference sequence). V was clipped by 2 bases and J by 7 bases, with 17 bases between them. The CDR3 is made up of 16 amino acids. CDR3 loop: CASSYVSGPTGGELFF. Written as DNA, the CDR3 is TGTGCCAGCAGTTACGTTTCGGGGCCCACTGGCGGGGAGCTGTTTTTT.

The chain combines TRBV7-9 with TRBJ2-7; TRBD2 matches 13 bases. Germline V gives CDR1 SEHNR, CDR2 FQNEAQ (reference sequence). The CDR3 is 16 amino acids. The V and J ends lost 1 base and 5 bases, in that order; junction bases with no gene match: 5. In nucleotides, the CDR3 is TGTGCCAGCAGCTTAGGGACTAGCGGGAGTTATCACGAGCAGTACTTC. It specifies CASSLGTSGSYHEQYF.

The genes are TRBV28 and TRBJ2-3; D is undetermined. Germline V CDR1 and CDR2: MDHEN, SYDVKM. The ends were cut back, 7 bases at V and 1 base at J, with 9 bases in the middle. The CDR3 sequence is 13 residues long. The CDR3 here is CASTLQGTDTQYF. The CDR3 DNA is TGTGCCAGCACCCTTCAGGGCACAGATACGCAGTATTTT.

The chain recombines TRBV5-1 with TRBJ2-1; the D gene is possibly TRBD2 (6 bases). This CDR3 comprises 14 residues. Germline lookup yields CDR1 SGHRS and CDR2 YFSETQ. Deletions cut 0 bases from V and 8 bases from J, with 12 bases between. CDR3 nucleotide sequence: TGCGCCAGCAGCTTGGTTAGCGGAGGGGATGAGCAGTTCTTC. This sequence encodes CASSLVSGGDEQFF.